The present T cell receptor beta chain was sequenced within a study of blood T cell repertoires in COVID-19. Looking at the study overall: Material from acute and convalescent COVID-19 was sourced from the United States, Italy and Spain.

As originally analysed: Nucleated cell number was recorded as an estimate derived from reference gene primer amplification. Repertoires were generated with immunoSEQ multiplex PCR, while TCRdb's copy carries only in-frame clones and drops some. D and trimming come from the DNA, and the V and J calls and clone size come from that table. The table has over 150,000 clones, roughly four fifths seen once. Sequenced material: peripheral blood. The receptor was derived from a woman aged 60-75 years with acute or convalescent COVID-19.

The CDR3 loop is CASSLTGDNSPLHF. CDR3 bases: TGCGCCAGCAGCTTGACAGGAGATAATTCACCCCTCCACTTT. The rearrangement links TRBV5-1 to TRBJ1-6, with a weak D call TRBD1 (5 bases). This CDR3 region has 14 residues. In germline, CDR1 is SGHRS, CDR2 YFSETQ. The ends were cut back, 1 base at V and 5 bases at J, with 7 bases in the middle.